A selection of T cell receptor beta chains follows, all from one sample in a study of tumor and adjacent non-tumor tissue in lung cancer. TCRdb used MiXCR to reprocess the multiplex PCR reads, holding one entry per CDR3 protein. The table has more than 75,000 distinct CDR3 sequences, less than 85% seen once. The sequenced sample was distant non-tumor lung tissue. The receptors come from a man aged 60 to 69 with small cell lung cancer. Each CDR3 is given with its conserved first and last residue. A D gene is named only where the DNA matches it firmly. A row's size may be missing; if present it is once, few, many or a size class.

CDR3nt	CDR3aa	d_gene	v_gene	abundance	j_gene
TGCGCCAGCAGCCCTGAACTAGCGGGAGGGCAAGGGGAGCAGTACTTC	CASSPELAGGQGEQYF	TRBD2	TRBV4-1	.	TRBJ2-7
TGCAGCGTTGGGGGTGAGGGCACTGAGGCTTTCTTT	CSVGGEGTEAFF	.	TRBV29-1	.	TRBJ1-1
TGTGTCATCAGCCAAGGACCTGAAGCTTTCTTT	CVISQGPEAFF	.	TRBV4-2	.	TRBJ1-1
TGTAGTGCTCACCCCGACGACACAGATACGCAGTATTTT	CSAHPDDTDTQYF	.	TRBV20-1	.	TRBJ2-3
TGTGCCAGCAGCTTGGCCCTTATGGAGCTGTTCTTC	CASSLALMELFF	.	TRBV5-5	.	TRBJ2-1
TGTGCCGGTAGTTTAATGGACATGGAAGAGACCCAGTACTTC	CAGSLMDMEETQYF	.	TRBV12-3/TRBV12-4	.	TRBJ2-5
TGTGCCTGGAGTTCACCGGGAGCGGGAGGAACCGGGTATCTGTTTTTT	CAWSSPGAGGTGYLFF	TRBD2	TRBV30	.	TRBJ2-2
TGTGCCAGCAGCTTCAGCAAGCCCAAGCATTTT	CASSFSKPKHF	.	TRBV7-9	once	TRBJ1-5
TGTGCCAGCAGCTGGGGGAGCTCCTACAATACACAGTTCTTC	CASSWGSSYNTQFF	.	TRBV11-3	.	TRBJ2-1
TGTGCCAGCAGTTCCCCCCTAGTGGGGTCTAAAAACATTCAGTACTTC	CASSSPLVGSKNIQYF	.	TRBV6-5	.	TRBJ2-4
TGTGCTAGCAGTGAAGGGGGCGGGGGGGTTAGCATTCAGTACTTC	CASSEGGGGVSIQYF	TRBD2	TRBV6-1	few	TRBJ2-4
TGTGCCAGGGACAGTAGCAATCAGCCCCAGCATTTT	CARDSSNQPQHF	.	TRBV28	.	TRBJ1-5
TGTGCCACAAGTGAAGCCTCCCTAGCGAACTACTTC	CATSEASLANYF	.	TRBV6-1	.	TRBJ2-7
TGTGCCAGCAGTTACCTCTCTTCCGGGACTGCGTACGGGCAGTACTTC	CASSYLSSGTAYGQYF	.	TRBV11-1	.	TRBJ2-7
TGTGCCAGCAGTTTAGGGGCGGAGGTTCAATTCTTC	CASSLGAEVQFF	.	TRBV12-3/TRBV12-4	many	TRBJ2-1
TGTATCAGCAGCTTAGGGATAACAGAGACCCAGTACTTC	CISSLGITETQYF	.	TRBV11-2	.	TRBJ2-5
TGTGCTAACCGGAAGCGACAGGGCGACAATGAGCAGTTCTTC	CANRKRQGDNEQFF	TRBD1	TRBV11-2	.	TRBJ2-1
TGCAGAGTAAAAAGGACAGAGCTTAGCACAGATACGCAGTATTTT	CRVKRTELSTDTQYF	.	TRBV29-1	.	TRBJ2-3
TGTGCCAATAGCTTAGTTGATACGCAGTATTTT	CANSLVDTQYF	.	TRBV7-8	.	TRBJ2-3
TGTGCCTGGAGTGTAACTAGGAAAGAGACCCAGTACTTC	CAWSVTRKETQYF	.	TRBV30	many	TRBJ2-5
TGTACCAGCAGCTTTACTAGCGGGGCATACAATGAGCAGTTCTTC	CTSSFTSGAYNEQFF	TRBD2	TRBV11-2	.	TRBJ2-1
TGCGCCAGCAGCCATGATGGGACAGTCCTTAGCACAGATTCGCAGTATTTT	CASSHDGTVLSTDSQYF	TRBD1	TRBV4-1	.	TRBJ2-3
TGTGCCGGCAACCAAGGTCTGAGAGCCAACACCGGGGAGCTGTTTTTT	CAGNQGLRANTGELFF	.	TRBV4-2	.	TRBJ2-2
TGTGCCAGCAGCTCAGAATCGAGGACTAGCGGGACTGGTAGTGAACAGTTCTTC	CASSSESRTSGTGSEQFF	TRBD2	TRBV11-1	.	TRBJ2-1
TGTGCCAGCAGCTTAGTCTGGATAGATACGCAGAATTTT	CASSLVWIDTQNF	.	TRBV11-2	.	TRBJ2-3
TGTGCCAGCAGCCTAGTGGGTGGGATCGGTAGAGAGGCCCAGTACTTC	CASSLVGGIGREAQYF	.	TRBV7-8	.	TRBJ2-5
TGCGCCAGCAGTTCCGGGACCGAGAACAATGAGCAGTTCTTC	CASSSGTENNEQFF	.	TRBV12-3/TRBV12-4	.	TRBJ2-1
TGTGCCAGTAGCCCCCACGGGAGGGCCGATACAGATACGAAGTACTTT	CASSPHGRADTDTKYF	TRBD2	TRBV11-2	.	TRBJ2-3
TGTGTCAGCAGCAAAGAACGAACGGGAGTGTACGAGCAGTACTTC	CVSSKERTGVYEQYF	.	TRBV4-2	once	TRBJ2-7
TGTGTCAGCAGTCAAACCTCCGGGACAAGGTACAATCAGCCCCGGCATTTT	CVSSQTSGTRYNQPRHF	.	TRBV6-5	.	TRBJ1-5
TGTACCAGCAGCCCGGGATGGGGCTATGGCTACACCTTC	CTSSPGWGYGYTF	.	TRBV28	.	TRBJ1-2
TGTGCCAGCCGAGGACTAGCGGGAGTAGTGGGGGAGCAGTTCTTC	CASRGLAGVVGEQFF	TRBD2	TRBV6-1	.	TRBJ2-1
TGCAGTGCTAGAGATCGTAGGGTTGCCTACACCTTC	CSARDRRVAYTF	.	TRBV20-1	.	TRBJ1-2
TGTGCCAGCAGTGTTGGGACAGGGGTAGCAGGCGGGGAGCTGTTTTTT	CASSVGTGVAGGELFF	TRBD1	TRBV6-1	many	TRBJ2-2
TGTGCCAACAGTTACCCCGAGGATGATGAGCGGTTCTTC	CANSYPEDDERFF	.	TRBV6-6	.	TRBJ2-1
TGTGCCAGCAGTGCCTCAGGCGAGGGGGCCGGGGAGCTGTTTTTT	CASSASGEGAGELFF	.	TRBV6-1	many	TRBJ2-2
TGTGCCAGCAGCCGACAGGGGGCTGAAGCTTTCTTT	CASSRQGAEAFF	TRBD1	TRBV12-3/TRBV12-4	many	TRBJ1-1
TGTGCCAGAAGCCGCTTATGGATCACTGAAGCTTTCTTT	CARSRLWITEAFF	.	TRBV5-5	.	TRBJ1-1
TGTGCCAGCAACCAAGATCTGAGGGCCAACTCCGGGGAGCTGTCTTTC	CASNQDLRANSGELSF	.	TRBV4-2	.	TRBJ2-2
TGCAGCGTTGTGTCAGCGAACACCGGGGAGCTGTTTTTT	CSVVSANTGELFF	.	TRBV29-1	.	TRBJ2-2
TGTGCCAGCAGCTTAAGTCCCACTTCGCACTGCTACACCTTC	CASSLSPTSHCYTF	.	TRBV13	.	TRBJ1-2
TGTGCCTGGACCAGGGGACTAGCGGGGAACACAGATATACAGTATTTT	CAWTRGLAGNTDIQYF	TRBD2	TRBV30	.	TRBJ2-3
TGTGCCAGCAGTCCGGGACAGGGGCCTCACAATGAGCAGTTCTTC	CASSPGQGPHNEQFF	TRBD1	TRBV12-3/TRBV12-4	many	TRBJ2-1
TGTGCCAACAGCTTCGAGGGTCACGAGCAGTACTTC	CANSFEGHEQYF	.	TRBV11-3	.	TRBJ2-7
TGTGCCAGCAGCACGACAGCTCAAGAGACCCAGTACTTC	CASSTTAQETQYF	.	TRBV7-9	many	TRBJ2-5
TGTGTCTGGAGACGACTAACGATGTCCCAAGGGTTTGTGAAGGATACGCAGTATTTT	CVWRRLTMSQGFVKDTQYF	.	TRBV30	.	TRBJ2-3
TGTGCCAGTAGAGAAGGGACAGTGAAGGATACGCAGTATTTT	CASREGTVKDTQYF	TRBD1	TRBV6-1	.	TRBJ2-3
TGTGCCAGCAATTCCCGGGAGTATGGCTACACCTTC	CASNSREYGYTF	.	TRBV12-3/TRBV12-4	.	TRBJ1-2
TGTACCGGCAGCTCCGGACTAGCGGGAGGGCCGGTGGCGGATACGCGGTATTTT	CTGSSGLAGGPVADTRYF	TRBD2	TRBV11-1	.	TRBJ2-3
TGTGCCAGCAATAACGAAGGGCTGAACACTGAAACTTTCTTT	CASNNEGLNTETFF	.	TRBV6-5	.	TRBJ1-1
TGTGCCATCCGCCAAAACGACGGAAGCTCCTATAATTCACCCCTACACTTT	CAIRQNDGSSYNSPLHF	.	TRBV13	once	TRBJ1-6
TGTGCCGGCAGCTTAGACAGGGAGACCCAGTACTTC	CAGSLDRETQYF	.	TRBV5-6	.	TRBJ2-5
TGTGCCCGCAACCGACATGGAGGCTACGAGCAGTATTTC	CARNRHGGYEQYF	.	TRBV6-5	.	TRBJ2-7
TGTCCCAGTAGCTTACTAGCGGGAGGGTCCAATGAGCAGTTCTTC	CPSSLLAGGSNEQFF	TRBD2	TRBV11-2	.	TRBJ2-1